Included here is one T cell receptor beta chain sequence, with context. The genes are named according to mouse. Read coverage stops 4 residues before the CDR3 terminus; the germline J gene supplies the remainder. This sample also contains other DNA sequences that code for the same CDR3. The sample comes from a study of CD8+ T cells in alopecia areata. Pooled cutaneous lymph node cells were sorted using CD4, CD8alpha, NKG2D, NKG2ACE and other markers. The CDR3 has 16 amino acids. Trimming at V came to 3 bases and at J to 0 bases, leaving 1 base not matched to a gene. Per the germline V gene, CDR1 is LGHNA and CDR2 is YNLKQL (reference sequence). RNA extraction was followed by reverse transcription into cDNA, which acted as the sequencing template. Sequencing was performed with immunoSEQ multiplex PCR; in TCRdb, only in-frame clones are kept and a portion is missing. The sample contains 200,000 to 300,000 clones, none of them singletons.

J is TRBJ2-3 and V is TRBV5; 12 positions agree with TRBD2. The clonotype was recovered from a C3H/HeJ mouse with alopecia areata. Strain haplotype at MHC: H2-k. The sample comprised CD4+ T cells sorted from a lymph node. CDR3 sequence: CASSQTGGASAETLYF. The sequenced part of the CDR3 DNA is TGTGCCAGCAGCCAGACTGGGGGGGCGAGTGCAGAA.